This TCR beta chain was sequenced in a study of blood T cell repertoires in COVID-19. Overall study: Whether acute or convalescent, the COVID-19 samples came from the United States, Italy and Spain. The cDNA or gDNA used as material had been derived from T cells, B-cell-depleted T cells, or PBMCs.

As handled by the study authors: Nucleated cell number was recorded as an estimate derived from reference gene primer amplification. Generated by immunoSEQ multiplex PCR, the TCRdb table keeps only in-frame clones and is missing some. V and J calls and clone size are given by that table; D and trimming were obtained from the DNA. Of 120,000 to 150,000 clones in the sample, approximately 86% are singletons; the top ten hold 3%. Input material: peripheral blood. This sequence originates from a woman between 40 and 55 years old with active or convalescent COVID-19.

The CDR3 loop is CASSQDSQGVWEKLFF. The CDR3 DNA sequence: TGCGCCAGCAGCCAAGATAGCCAGGGGGTTTGGGAAAAACTGTTTTTT. The chain recombines TRBV4-1 with TRBJ1-4; 7 bases align to TRBD1. Germline CDR1 is MGHRA and CDR2 is YSYEKL. V gave up 0 bases and J gave up 8 bases; unmatched junction bases: 9. The CDR3 runs to 16 residues.